The entry below describes one T cell receptor (beta chain). The antigen is not known. CDR1 is LGHDT, CDR2 YNNKEL, per germline (reference sequence). The CDR3 has 16 amino acids. V was pared by 2 bases and J by 3 bases, with 6 bases of the junction left unmatched. This sample was included in a study of blood T cells in healthy people across ages. General study points: Age advanced and TCR beta diversity per million T cells fell, roughly linearly.

Together with a sample-barcoded 5' primer, a J-beta primer mix was included in a second PCR lasting roughly 6 to 12 cycles. TCRdb recomputed calls from the 5' RACE reads with MiXCR, one row per CDR3 protein. The sample lists fewer than 2 million distinct CDR3 sequences, about two fifths seen once, with more than 20% in the top ten. The chain employs TRBV3-1 and TRBJ2-1; 8 nucleotides agree with TRBD2. Input material: blood. The source is a human donor in good health. CDR3 sequence (DNA): TGTGCCAGCAGCCAATTACCGGGACTAGGCTACAATGAGCAGTTCTTC. Translation: CASSQLPGLGYNEQFF.